This T cell receptor beta chain was observed in a study of blood T cell repertoires in COVID-19. Across the whole study: COVID-19 samples, acute and convalescent, were from the United States, Italy and Spain.

This CDR3 comprises 17 residues. Trimming pared 2 bases from V and 2 bases from J, leaving 16 bases between. The age range of participants was 18 to 89 years, with residence in roughly 25 US areas. Participants' own reports of clinical history determined their cohort assignment. This clone was detected only once. Repertoires were generated with immunoSEQ multiplex PCR, while TCRdb's copy carries only in-frame clones and drops some. In the table there are approximately 240,000 clones, more than 80% of which are singletons. Sequences were obtained from PBMCs or T cells enriched from blood (not recorded which). This chain joins TRBV23-1 and TRBJ1-3; D unresolved. TRBV23-1 is recorded as an ORF, its role being uncertain. This clonotype was obtained from a woman in her late teens or twenties in a cohort exposed to, infected with or recovered from COVID-19 (not recorded which). The CDR3 DNA reads TGCGCCAGCAGTCAAGAGGAGATCTACCGACCTGGAAACACCATATATTTT. It translates to CASSQEEIYRPGNTIYF.